The T cell receptor (beta chain) described here comes from a study of shared clonotypes between healthy human individuals. The assay was immunoSEQ multiplex PCR, and TCRdb's table has in-frame clones only and misses some. The sample lists under 1 million clones; 90% to 98% were seen once. Notes on the study in general: Sampling covered blood only; tissue repertoires likely differ.

Naive CD8 populations comprised CD45RO-negative cells positively selected for CCR7, excluding terminally differentiated effector memory CD45RA+ cells. V lost 7 bases to trimming and J lost 0 bases, with 20 bases between them. The germline CDR1 and CDR2 sequences are SQVTM and ANQGSEA. The CDR3 is 16 residues long. Details on this clone: What it recognizes is unknown.

This sequence joins TRBV29-1 and TRBJ2-3; a weak D match, TRBD2 (5 bases). The sequenced sample was naive CD8+ T cells sorted from blood. This clonotype was obtained from a man aged 25 to 40 in good health. DNA of the CDR3: TGCAGCGGTTGGAGGAGCATCGACTCTAGCACAGATACGCAGTATTTT. It yields the protein CSGWRSIDSSTDTQYF.